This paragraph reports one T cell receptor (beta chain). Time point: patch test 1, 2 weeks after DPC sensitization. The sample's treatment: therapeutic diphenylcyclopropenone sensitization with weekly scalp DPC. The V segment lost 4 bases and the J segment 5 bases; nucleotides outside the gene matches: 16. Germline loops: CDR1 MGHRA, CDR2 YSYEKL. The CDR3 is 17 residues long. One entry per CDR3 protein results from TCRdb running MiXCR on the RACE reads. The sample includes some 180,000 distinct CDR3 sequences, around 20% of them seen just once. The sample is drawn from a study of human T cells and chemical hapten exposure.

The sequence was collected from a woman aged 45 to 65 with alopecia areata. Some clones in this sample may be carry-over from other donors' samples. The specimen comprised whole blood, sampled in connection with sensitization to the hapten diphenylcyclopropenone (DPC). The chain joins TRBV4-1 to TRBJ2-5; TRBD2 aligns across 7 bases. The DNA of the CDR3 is TGCGCCAGCAGCCCGGAGGGGTCTACTAGCGTCTGGGAGACCCAGTACTTC. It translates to CASSPEGSTSVWETQYF.